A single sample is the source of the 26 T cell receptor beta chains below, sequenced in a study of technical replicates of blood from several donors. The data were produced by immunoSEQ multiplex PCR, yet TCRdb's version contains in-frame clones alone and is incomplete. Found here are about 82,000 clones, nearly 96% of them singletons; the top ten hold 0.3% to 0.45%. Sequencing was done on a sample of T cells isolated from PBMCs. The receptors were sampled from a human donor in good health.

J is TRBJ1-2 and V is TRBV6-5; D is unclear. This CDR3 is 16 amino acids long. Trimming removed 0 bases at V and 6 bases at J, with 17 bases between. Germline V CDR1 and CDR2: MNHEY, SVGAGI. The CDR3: CASSYSIHGASDGYTF. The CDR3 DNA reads TGTGCCAGCAGTTACTCGATTCACGGAGCTTCGGATGGCTACACCTTC.

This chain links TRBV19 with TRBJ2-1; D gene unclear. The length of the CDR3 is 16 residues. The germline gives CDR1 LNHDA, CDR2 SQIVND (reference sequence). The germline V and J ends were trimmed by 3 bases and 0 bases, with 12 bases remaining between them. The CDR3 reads CASSIGSLSSYNEQFF. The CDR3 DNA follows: TGTGCCAGTAGTATCGGGTCCTTGAGCTCCTACAATGAGCAGTTCTTC. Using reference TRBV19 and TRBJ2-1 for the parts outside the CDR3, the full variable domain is DGGITQSPKYLFRKEGQNVTLSCEQNLNHDAMYWYRQDPGQGLRLIYYSQIVNDFQKGDIAEGYSVSREKKESFPLTVTSAQKNPTAFYLCASSIGSLSSYNEQFFGPGTRLTVL.

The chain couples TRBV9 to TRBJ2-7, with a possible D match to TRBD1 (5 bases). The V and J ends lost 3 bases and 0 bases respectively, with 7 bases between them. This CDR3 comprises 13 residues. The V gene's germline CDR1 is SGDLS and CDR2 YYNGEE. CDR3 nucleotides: TGTGCCAGCAGCGGGGGCCACTCCTACGAGCAGTACTTC. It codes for CASSGGHSYEQYF.

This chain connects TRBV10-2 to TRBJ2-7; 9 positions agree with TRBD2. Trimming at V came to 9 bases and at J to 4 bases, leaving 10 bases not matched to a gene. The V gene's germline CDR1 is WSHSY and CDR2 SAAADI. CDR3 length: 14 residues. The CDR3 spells CASNSGREIYEQYF. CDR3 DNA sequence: TGCGCCAGTAATAGCGGGAGAGAAATTTACGAGCAGTACTTC.

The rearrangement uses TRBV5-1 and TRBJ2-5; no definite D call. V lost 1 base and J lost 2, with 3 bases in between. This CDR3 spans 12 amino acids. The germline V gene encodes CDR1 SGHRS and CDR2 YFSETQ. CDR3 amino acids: CASSLHQETQYF. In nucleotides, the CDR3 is TGCGCCAGCAGCTTGCATCAAGAGACCCAGTACTTC.

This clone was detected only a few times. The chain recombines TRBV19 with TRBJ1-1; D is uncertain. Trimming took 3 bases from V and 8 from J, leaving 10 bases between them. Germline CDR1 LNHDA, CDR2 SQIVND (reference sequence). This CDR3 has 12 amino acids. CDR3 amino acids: CASSIQATEAFF. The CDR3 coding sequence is TGTGCCAGTAGTATCCAGGCGACCGAAGCTTTCTTT.

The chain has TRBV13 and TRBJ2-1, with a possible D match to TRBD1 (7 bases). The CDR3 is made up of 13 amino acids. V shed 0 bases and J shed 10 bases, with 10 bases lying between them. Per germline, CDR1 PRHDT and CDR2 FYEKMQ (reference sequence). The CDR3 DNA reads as TGTGCCAGCAGCTTAGGACAGGGGAGGGAGCAGTTCTTC. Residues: CASSLGQGREQFF.

CDR3 nucleotide sequence: TGTGCCAGCAGTGAAGGAGGCCCCTACACCTTC. Translation: CASSEGGPYTF. The chain employs TRBV2 and TRBJ1-2; unclear D gene. Trimming removed 1 base from V and 10 bases from J, with 7 bases in between. Germline assignment: CDR1 SNHLY and CDR2 FYNNEI. There are 11 residues in the CDR3.

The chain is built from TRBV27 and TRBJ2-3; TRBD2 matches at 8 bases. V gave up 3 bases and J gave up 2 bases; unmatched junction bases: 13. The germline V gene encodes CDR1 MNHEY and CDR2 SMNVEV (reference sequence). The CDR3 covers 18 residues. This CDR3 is CASSFKGTGGPFTDTQYF. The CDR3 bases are TGTGCCAGCAGTTTTAAAGGGACGGGAGGGCCTTTCACAGATACGCAGTATTTT.

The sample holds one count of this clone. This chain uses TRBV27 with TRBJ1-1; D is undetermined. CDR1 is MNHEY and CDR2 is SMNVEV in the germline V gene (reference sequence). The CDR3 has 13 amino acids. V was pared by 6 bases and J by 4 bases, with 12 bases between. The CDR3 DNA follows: TGTGCCAGCAGCACATTCTGGGCCACTGAAGCTTTCTTT. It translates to CASSTFWATEAFF.

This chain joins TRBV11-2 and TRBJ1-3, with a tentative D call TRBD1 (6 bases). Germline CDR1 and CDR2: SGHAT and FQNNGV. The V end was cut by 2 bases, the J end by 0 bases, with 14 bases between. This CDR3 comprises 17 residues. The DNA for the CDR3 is TGTGCCAGCAGCTTAAATCCGGGACACTACTCTGGAAACACCATATATTTT. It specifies CASSLNPGHYSGNTIYF. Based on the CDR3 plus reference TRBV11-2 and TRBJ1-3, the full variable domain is EAGVAQSPRYKIIEKRQSVAFWCNPISGHATLYWYQQILGQGPKLLIQFQNNGVVDDSQLPKDRFSAERLKGVDSTLKIQPAKLEDSAVYLCASSLNPGHYSGNTIYFGEGSWLTVV.

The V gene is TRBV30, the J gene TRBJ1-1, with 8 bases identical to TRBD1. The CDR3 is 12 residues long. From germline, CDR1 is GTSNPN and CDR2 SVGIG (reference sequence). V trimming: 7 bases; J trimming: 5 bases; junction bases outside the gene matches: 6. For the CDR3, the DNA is TGTGCCTCGACAGGGGCCGGAACTGAAGCTTTCTTT. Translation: CASTGAGTEAFF.

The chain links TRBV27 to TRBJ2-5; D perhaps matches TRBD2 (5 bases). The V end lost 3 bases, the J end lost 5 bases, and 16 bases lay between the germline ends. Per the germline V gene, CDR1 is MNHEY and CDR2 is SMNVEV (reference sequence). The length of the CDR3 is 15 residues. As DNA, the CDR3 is TGTGCCAGCAGTTTTCGTCCTCCGAGGGAGGAGACCCAGTACTTC. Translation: CASSFRPPREETQYF.

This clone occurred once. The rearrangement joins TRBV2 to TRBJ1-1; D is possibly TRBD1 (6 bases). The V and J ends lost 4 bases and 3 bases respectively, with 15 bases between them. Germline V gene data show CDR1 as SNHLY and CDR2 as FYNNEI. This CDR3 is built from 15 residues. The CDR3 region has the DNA TGTGCCAGCAGTGCAGAGGGGGTTAGGGACACTGAAGCTTTCTTT. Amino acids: CASSAEGVRDTEAFF. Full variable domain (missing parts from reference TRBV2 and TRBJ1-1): EPEVTQTPSHQVTQMGQEVILRCVPISNHLYFYWYRQILGQKVEFLVSFYNNEISEKSEIFDDQFSVERPDGSNFTLKIRSTKLEDSAMYFCASSAEGVRDTEAFFGQGTRLTVV.

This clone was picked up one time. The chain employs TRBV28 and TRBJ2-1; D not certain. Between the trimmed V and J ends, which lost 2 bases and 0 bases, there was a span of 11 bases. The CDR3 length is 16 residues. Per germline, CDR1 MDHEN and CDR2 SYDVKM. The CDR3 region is CASSLTPGSSYNEQFF. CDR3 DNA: TGTGCCAGCAGTTTAACCCCGGGTAGCTCCTACAATGAGCAGTTCTTC. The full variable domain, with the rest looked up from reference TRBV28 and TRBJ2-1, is DVKVTQSSRYLVKRTGEKVFLECVQDMDHENMFWYRQDPGLGLRLIYFSYDVKMKEKGDIPEGYSVSREKKERFSLILESASTNQTSMYLCASSLTPGSSYNEQFFGPGTRLTVL.

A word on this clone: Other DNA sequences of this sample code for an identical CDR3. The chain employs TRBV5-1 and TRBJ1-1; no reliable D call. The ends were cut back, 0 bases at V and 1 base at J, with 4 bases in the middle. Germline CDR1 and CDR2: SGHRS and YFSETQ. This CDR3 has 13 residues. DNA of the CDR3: TGCGCCAGCAGCTTGGGTCGGAACACTGAAGCTTTCTTT. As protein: CASSLGRNTEAFF.

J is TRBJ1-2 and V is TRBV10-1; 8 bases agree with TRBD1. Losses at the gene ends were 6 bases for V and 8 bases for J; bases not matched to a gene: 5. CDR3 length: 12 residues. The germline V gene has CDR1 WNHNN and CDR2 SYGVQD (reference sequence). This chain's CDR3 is CASSRDRKGYTF. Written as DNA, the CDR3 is TGCGCCAGCAGCCGGGACAGGAAGGGCTACACCTTC.

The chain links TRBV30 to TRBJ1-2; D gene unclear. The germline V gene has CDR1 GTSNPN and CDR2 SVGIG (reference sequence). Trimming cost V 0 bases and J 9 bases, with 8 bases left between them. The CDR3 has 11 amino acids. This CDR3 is CAWSVGASYTF. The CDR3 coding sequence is TGTGCCTGGAGTGTTGGAGCGAGCTACACCTTC.

The CDR3 reads CASRLDPRQQETQYF. Here the CDR3 DNA reads TGTGCAAGTCGCTTAGATCCTCGTCAGCAAGAGACCCAGTACTTC. The V gene is TRBV12-2, the J gene TRBJ2-5; the D segment call TRBD1 is taken from the table without a DNA check. TRBV12-2 is a pseudogene locus. The CDR3 spans 15 residues.

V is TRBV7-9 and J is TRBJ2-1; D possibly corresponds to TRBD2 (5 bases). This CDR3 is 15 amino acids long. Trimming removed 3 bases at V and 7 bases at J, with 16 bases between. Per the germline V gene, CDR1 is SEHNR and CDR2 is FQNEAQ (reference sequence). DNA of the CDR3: TGTGCCAGCAGCTTCGTTTCGGGAAAGGCGAATGAGCAGTTCTTC. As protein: CASSFVSGKANEQFF. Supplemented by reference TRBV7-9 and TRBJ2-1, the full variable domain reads DTGVSQNPRHKITKRGQNVTFRCDPISEHNRLYWYRQTLGQGPEFLTYFQNEAQLEKSRLLSDRFSAERPKGSFSTLEIQRTEQGDSAMYLCASSFVSGKANEQFFGPGTRLTVL.

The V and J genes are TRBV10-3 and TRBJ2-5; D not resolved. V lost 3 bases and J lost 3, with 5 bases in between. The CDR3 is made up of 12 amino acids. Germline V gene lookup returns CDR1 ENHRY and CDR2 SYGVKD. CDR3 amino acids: CAISETEETQYF. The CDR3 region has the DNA TGTGCCATCAGTGAAACAGAAGAGACCCAGTACTTC.

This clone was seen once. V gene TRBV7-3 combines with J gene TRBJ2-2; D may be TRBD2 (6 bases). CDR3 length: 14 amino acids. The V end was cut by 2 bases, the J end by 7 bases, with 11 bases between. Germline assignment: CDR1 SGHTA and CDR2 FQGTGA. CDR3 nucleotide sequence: TGTGCCAGCAGCTTACATTACGGGAGCGGGGAGCTGTTTTTT. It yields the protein CASSLHYGSGELFF.

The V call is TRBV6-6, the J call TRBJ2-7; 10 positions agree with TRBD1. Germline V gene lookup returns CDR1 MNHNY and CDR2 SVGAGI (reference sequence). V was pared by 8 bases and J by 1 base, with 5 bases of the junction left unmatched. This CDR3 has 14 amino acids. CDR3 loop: CASERQGASYEQYF. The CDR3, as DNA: TGTGCCAGCGAAAGACAGGGGGCTTCCTACGAGCAGTACTTC.

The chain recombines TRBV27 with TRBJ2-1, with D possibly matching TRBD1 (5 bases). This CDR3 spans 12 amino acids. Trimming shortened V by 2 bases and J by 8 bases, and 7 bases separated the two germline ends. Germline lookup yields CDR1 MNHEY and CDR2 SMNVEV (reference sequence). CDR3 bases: TGTGCCAGCAGTTTAGCCAGGGATGAGCAGTTCTTC. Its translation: CASSLARDEQFF.

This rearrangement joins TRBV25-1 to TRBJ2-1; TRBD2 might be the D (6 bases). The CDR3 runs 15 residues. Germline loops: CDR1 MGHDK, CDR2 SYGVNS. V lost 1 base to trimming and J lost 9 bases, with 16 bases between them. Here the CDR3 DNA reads TGTGCCAGCAGTGAATCCTCTAGCTTCGGGGGTGAGCAGTTCTTC. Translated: CASSESSSFGGEQFF.

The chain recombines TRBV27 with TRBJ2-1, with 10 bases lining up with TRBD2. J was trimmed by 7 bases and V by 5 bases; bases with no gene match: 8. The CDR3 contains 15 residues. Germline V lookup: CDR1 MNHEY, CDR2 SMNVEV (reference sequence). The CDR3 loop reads CASSLAGVSRNEQFF. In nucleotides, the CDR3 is TGTGCCAGCAGTCTAGCGGGAGTATCTAGGAATGAGCAGTTCTTC.